Listed here are 27 T cell receptor beta chains from one sample, sequenced in a study of cytomegalovirus exposure and HLA in healthy donors. Only in-frame clones appear in the TCRdb table, and some are missing; sequencing was by immunoSEQ multiplex PCR. Of fewer than 250,000 clones listed, approximately 87% were seen once; the top ten hold 2.6%. Sample: PBMCs. All receptors derive from a man younger than 30 in good health and CMV-seronegative.

The chain joins TRBV7-9 to TRBJ2-7, with TRBD1 matching over 10 bases. CDR1 is SEHNR, CDR2 FQNEAQ, per germline (reference sequence). Germline trimming cut 4 bases from V and 6 bases from J; bases unmatched to any gene: 9. The CDR3 consists of 15 residues. The CDR3 nucleotides read TGTGCCAGCAGCTCACCGGGACAGGGGTTGATCGAGCAGTACTTC. Translated, it gives CASSSPGQGLIEQYF.

The rearrangement joins TRBV18 to TRBJ2-1; 9 nucleotides line up with TRBD2. The CDR3 totals 14 residues. After removal of 4 bases from V and 10 bases from J, the junction contained 8 bases not matched to a gene. The germline CDR1 and CDR2 sequences are KGHSH and LQKENI. The CDR3 protein is CASSLAGAVWEQFF. CDR3 nucleotide sequence: TGTGCCAGCTCACTAGCGGGAGCGGTTTGGGAGCAGTTCTTC.

The chain recombines TRBV7-3 with TRBJ2-3; 8 bases are a match to TRBD2. J gave up 1 base and V 5 bases, and 5 bases lay outside the gene matches. The CDR3 has 15 residues. Per germline, CDR1 SGHTA and CDR2 FQGTGA. This CDR3 reads CASSASGSGTDTQYF. CDR3 DNA sequence: TGTGCCAGCAGCGCCAGCGGGAGCGGCACAGATACGCAGTATTTT. Using reference TRBV7-3 and TRBJ2-3 for the parts outside the CDR3, the full variable domain is GAGVSQTPSNKVTEKGKYVELRCDPISGHTALYWYRQSLGQGPEFLIYFQGTGAADDSGLPNDRFFAVRPEGSVSTLKIQRTERGDSAVYLCASSASGSGTDTQYFGPGTRLTVL.

V is TRBV30 and J is TRBJ2-7; 9 bases align to TRBD2. Unmatched junction bases numbered 2, after V lost 5 bases and J lost 0 bases. The CDR3 runs to 13 residues. The germline gives CDR1 GTSNPN, CDR2 SVGIG (reference sequence). The CDR3 DNA reads as TGTGCCTGGGATAGCGGGAGCTCCTACGAGCAGTACTTC. Translating it yields CAWDSGSSYEQYF.

CDR3 residues: CASSLVTGSGNTIYF. CDR3 sequence (DNA): TGTGCCAGCAGCTTAGTTACAGGCTCTGGAAACACCATATATTTT. The V and J genes are TRBV7-9 and TRBJ1-3; the D gene is possibly TRBD1 (5 bases). The CDR3 has 15 residues. The ends were cut back, 1 base at V and 0 bases at J, with 7 bases in the middle. The V gene's germline CDR1 is SEHNR and CDR2 FQNEAQ (reference sequence). The entire variable domain, with the rest obtained from reference TRBV7-9 and TRBJ1-3, is as follows: DTGVSQNPRHKITKRGQNVTFRCDPISEHNRLYWYRQTLGQGPEFLTYFQNEAQLEKSRLLSDRFSAERPKGSFSTLEIQRTEQGDSAMYLCASSLVTGSGNTIYFGEGSWLTVV.

The rearrangement links TRBV7-2 to TRBJ2-7; 10 bases fit TRBD2. Unmatched junction bases numbered 9, after V lost 1 base and J lost 6 bases. The germline gives CDR1 SGHTA, CDR2 FQGNSA. The CDR3 runs to 16 residues. The CDR3 bases are TGTGCCAGCAGCTTAGGACCTAGCGGGAGCGGCTCCGAGCAGTACTTC. This sequence encodes CASSLGPSGSGSEQYF. Drawing the rest from reference TRBV7-2 and TRBJ2-7, the complete variable domain is GAGVSQSPSNKVTEKGKDVELRCDPISGHTALYWYRQSLGQGLEFLIYFQGNSAPDKSGLPSDRFSAERTGGSVSTLTIQRTQQEDSAVYLCASSLGPSGSGSEQYFGPGTRLTVT.

A word on this clone: Its ends do not fully match the called genes, so a read error is possible. The V and J genes are TRBV7-2 and TRBJ2-2; TRBD2 matches at 12 bases. The CDR3 contains 18 residues. Germline CDR1 SGHTA, CDR2 FQGNSA. CDR3: CASSLAGGPESGTGELFF. The CDR3 coding sequence is TGTGCCAGCAGCCTAGCGGGAGGGCCGGAGAGCGGCACCGGGGAGCTGTTTTTT.

The chain uses TRBV7-7 and TRBJ2-5; possible D gene TRBD1, 7 bases. Between the trimmed V and J ends, which lost 1 base and 5 bases, there was a span of 14 bases. The V gene's germline CDR1 is SSHAT and CDR2 FNYEAQ (reference sequence). This CDR3 spans 15 amino acids. CDR3 region: CASSLDLQGRETQYF. The CDR3, as DNA: TGTGCCAGCAGCTTAGACCTACAGGGGAGGGAGACCCAGTACTTC.

The rearrangement links TRBV11-2 to TRBJ2-4; the match to TRBD2 covers 10 bases. After removal of 5 bases from V and 0 bases from J, the junction contained 4 bases not matched to a gene. The CDR3 is 16 amino acids. In germline, CDR1 is SGHAT, CDR2 FQNNGV. CDR3 coding DNA: TGTGCCAGCAGCGGACTAGCGGATTTAGCCAAAAACATTCAGTACTTC. Translated, it gives CASSGLADLAKNIQYF.

This chain links TRBV19 with TRBJ2-3; D may be TRBD1 (5 bases). Trimming removed 5 bases from V and 0 bases from J, with 9 bases in between. Germline values: CDR1 LNHDA, CDR2 SQIVND (reference sequence). The CDR3 covers 14 residues. The CDR3 DNA sequence: TGTGCCAGTAGTCAAAGACAGAGCACAGATACGCAGTATTTT. This gives the protein CASSQRQSTDTQYF.

This chain uses TRBV10-2 with TRBJ2-3; a possible D gene is TRBD2 (6 bases). Germline CDR1 WSHSY, CDR2 SAAADI. Trimming left V 6 bases short and J 4 bases short, with 20 bases between. This CDR3 comprises 16 residues. This chain's CDR3 is CASRTRGNMSPDTQYF. In nucleotides, the CDR3 is TGCGCCAGCAGGACTAGGGGAAATATGAGTCCAGATACGCAGTATTTT.

In this sample, this clone turned up a few times. The chain combines TRBV30 with TRBJ2-7; D remains unclear. The CDR3 is made up of 11 amino acids. V shed 2 bases and J shed 7 bases, with 9 bases lying between them. In germline, CDR1 is GTSNPN, CDR2 SVGIG (reference sequence). The CDR3 loop reads CAWSSPGEQYF. The CDR3 coding sequence is TGTGCCTGGAGTTCTCCCGGGGAGCAGTACTTC.

This rearrangement joins TRBV7-2 to TRBJ2-1, with a weak D call TRBD2 (6 bases). The CDR3 contains 17 residues. V dropped 3 bases and J dropped 7 bases, with 22 bases sitting between them. The V gene's germline CDR1 is SGHTA and CDR2 FQGNSA. The CDR3 here is CASSFDSGGIVRNEQFF. CDR3 DNA: TGTGCCAGCAGCTTTGACTCCGGGGGAATAGTAAGGAATGAGCAGTTCTTC.

V gene TRBV6-5 combines with J gene TRBJ1-6, with 7 nucleotides matching TRBD1. The trim removed 3 bases at V and 6 bases at J, leaving 2 bases unmatched. The CDR3 runs to 14 residues. Germline lookup yields CDR1 MNHEY and CDR2 SVGAGI. The CDR3: CASSYAGGNSPLHF. CDR3 nucleotide sequence: TGTGCCAGCAGTTATGCAGGGGGTAATTCACCCCTCCACTTT.

The rearrangement uses TRBV28 and TRBJ1-5, with a tentative D call TRBD1 (5 bases). The V end lost 2 bases, the J end lost 4 bases, and 12 bases lay between the germline ends. Looked up from germline, CDR1 is MDHEN and CDR2 is SYDVKM. The CDR3 runs 15 residues. CDR3 sequence (DNA): TGTGCCAGCAGTTTACTAGGGCGGGGGAATCAGCCCCAGCATTTT. It encodes CASSLLGRGNQPQHF.

This rearrangement joins TRBV10-3 to TRBJ2-2, with TRBD2 matching over 8 bases. The CDR3 spans 13 residues. Germline V gives CDR1 ENHRY, CDR2 SYGVKD. Trimming removed 7 bases from V and 3 bases from J; junction bases left unmatched: 1. The CDR3 sequence is CAIMRGDTGELFF. DNA for the CDR3: TGTGCCATCATGCGGGGGGACACCGGGGAGCTGTTTTTT.

The V call is TRBV7-2, the J call TRBJ1-3; 7 bases are a match to TRBD1. The germline V gene encodes CDR1 SGHTA and CDR2 FQGNSA. The CDR3 loop spans 17 amino acids. After removal of 3 bases from V and 1 base from J, the junction contained 9 bases not matched to a gene. The CDR3: CASSFPTGSISGNTIYF. The CDR3 DNA reads TGTGCCAGCAGCTTCCCGACAGGGTCGATTTCTGGAAACACCATATATTTT.

This chain links TRBV7-3 with TRBJ2-3, with 15 bases identical to TRBD2. The CDR3 consists of 17 residues. The germline V gene encodes CDR1 SGHTA and CDR2 FQGTGA. V dropped 5 bases and J dropped 1; count of bases not matched to a gene: 4. CDR3 in DNA: TGTGCCAGCAGCGGACTAGCGGGAGGGCGGGGCACAGATACGCAGTATTTT. Its protein is CASSGLAGGRGTDTQYF. The variable domain in full, completed from reference TRBV7-3 and TRBJ2-3, reads GAGVSQTPSNKVTEKGKYVELRCDPISGHTALYWYRQSLGQGPEFLIYFQGTGAADDSGLPNDRFFAVRPEGSVSTLKIQRTERGDSAVYLCASSGLAGGRGTDTQYFGPGTRLTVL.

The chain is built from TRBV15 and TRBJ1-1; D uncertain. CDR1 is LNHNV and CDR2 is YYDKDF in the germline V gene (reference sequence). The CDR3 contains 15 residues. V lost 5 bases to trimming and J lost 7 bases, with 20 bases between them. In DNA, the CDR3 is TGTGCCACCAGCGGCCCCGACTCCGGCTCGGGTGAAGCTTTCTTT. Its translation is CATSGPDSGSGEAFF.

This chain uses TRBV4-3 with TRBJ2-7, with D maybe TRBD2 (6 bases). This CDR3 spans 16 amino acids. From germline, CDR1 is LGHNA and CDR2 YSLEER. V lost 0 bases and J lost 4, with 16 bases in between. Here the CDR3 DNA reads TGCGCCAGCAGCCAAGATTGGGGGACTGAGTTGTACGAGCAGTACTTC. Translated: CASSQDWGTELYEQYF.

The chain combines TRBV11-3 with TRBJ2-5, with TRBD2 matching over 10 bases. Germline CDR1 and CDR2: SGHNT and YENEEA. Trimming at V came to 0 bases and at J to 1 base, leaving 8 bases not matched to a gene. CDR3 size: 18 residues. The CDR3: CASSLDGPASGGQETQYF. CDR3 DNA sequence: TGTGCCAGCAGCTTAGATGGTCCCGCTAGCGGGGGCCAAGAGACCCAGTACTTC.

The J gene is TRBJ1-6, the V gene TRBV19; the D is unclear. Trimming stripped 10 bases from V and 4 bases from J, with 11 bases between. Germline lookup yields CDR1 LNHDA and CDR2 SQIVND (reference sequence). The CDR3 contains 13 residues. Here the CDR3 reads CATTATYNSPLHF. The DNA for the CDR3 is TGTGCCACTACAGCTACATATAATTCACCCCTCCACTTT.

V is TRBV9 and J is TRBJ2-7; 9 bases fit TRBD2. Germline V gives CDR1 SGDLS, CDR2 YYNGEE. J gave up 2 bases and V 4 bases, and 7 bases lay outside the gene matches. The CDR3 has 15 amino acids. The DNA for the CDR3 is TGTGCCAGCAGCCAGGAGCTAGCGGGGCCCTACGAGCAGTACTTC. Translating it yields CASSQELAGPYEQYF. Using reference TRBV9 and TRBJ2-7 for the parts outside the CDR3, the full variable domain is DSGVTQTPKHLITATGQRVTLRCSPRSGDLSVYWYQQSLDQGLQFLIQYYNGEERAKGNILERFSAQQFPDLHSELNLSSLELGDSALYFCASSQELAGPYEQYFGPGTRLTVT.

The chain carries TRBV5-6 and TRBJ1-3; maybe TRBD1 (5 bases). CDR3 length equals 16 residues. Germline CDR1 SGHDT, CDR2 YYEEEE. Trimming cost V 3 bases and J 2 bases, with 15 bases left between them. CDR3: CASSSPHWGAGNTIYF. In DNA form, the CDR3 reads TGTGCCAGCAGCTCTCCCCACTGGGGGGCTGGAAACACCATATATTTT.

This rearrangement joins TRBV4-3 to TRBJ2-7; 10 nucleotides agree with TRBD2. The germline V gene encodes CDR1 LGHNA and CDR2 YSLEER. J was trimmed by 2 bases and V by 1 base; bases with no gene match: 8. The CDR3 is made up of 17 amino acids. The DNA of the CDR3 is TGCGCCAGCAGCCAAGGTCTAGCGGGGGCCCCAACCTACGAGCAGTACTTC. Amino acids: CASSQGLAGAPTYEQYF.

This rearrangement joins TRBV28 to TRBJ1-2; D is uncertain. Per the germline V gene, CDR1 is MDHEN and CDR2 is SYDVKM. V lost 2 bases and J 5 bases, leaving 6 bases between the germline ends. The CDR3 loop spans 12 amino acids. The CDR3 DNA sequence: TGTGCCAGCAGTTTACCAGCGTATGGCTACACCTTC. Residues: CASSLPAYGYTF.

This sequence joins TRBV10-1 and TRBJ2-7; TRBD1 agrees at 10 bases. Germline values: CDR1 WNHNN, CDR2 SYGVQD (reference sequence). V trimming: 8 bases; J trimming: 5 bases; junction bases outside the gene matches: 3. The CDR3 loop spans 12 amino acids. The CDR3 nucleotides are TGCGCCAGCTCCGGGACAGGGGACGAGCAGTACTTC. Amino acids: CASSGTGDEQYF.